This TCR beta chain stems from a study of blood T cell repertoires in COVID-19. Study-wide background: Donors in the United States, Italy and Spain gave samples during acute or convalescent COVID-19.

Recruits, aged roughly 18 to 90 years, lived in under 25 US areas. The germline CDR1 and CDR2 sequences are LNHDA and SQIVND (reference sequence). The junction had 14 bases not matched to a gene; V was cut back by 5 bases and J by 9 bases. The CDR3 covers 16 residues. Sequenced by immunoSEQ multiplex PCR; TCRdb stores in-frame clones only, minus some. The sample contains roughly 280,000 clones, roughly 91% of which appear only once. This TCR came from an older woman who had recovered from COVID-19. J is TRBJ2-1 and V is TRBV19, with 9 bases identical to TRBD2. The specimen was PBMCs or T cells enriched from blood (not recorded which). The chain's CDR3 is CASSSRGTSSLTEQFF. Written as DNA, the CDR3 is TGTGCCAGTAGTTCACGGGGGACTAGCAGTTTGACTGAGCAGTTCTTC.